This T cell receptor beta chain was documented in a study of memory CD4+ T cells and cytomegalovirus serostatus. Authors' processing steps: Out-of-frame sequences were removed, leaving around 2.2 million distinct TCRbeta sequences. Some clones are missing from TCRdb's copy, which holds only in-frame ones; the method was immunoSEQ multiplex PCR. V, J and clone size were drawn from that table, and D and trimming were deduced from the DNA. The table shows about 92,000 clones, with about 80% occurring only once. The V gene lost 0 bases and the J gene lost 8 bases, with 16 bases spanning the gap. CDR1 and CDR2 (germline): LNHNV, YYDKDF (reference sequence). The CDR3 has 15 amino acids. Single viable CD3+CD4+CD8-CD45RO+ cells were sorted as the memory CD4+ T cells. CD4+ T cells were isolated by positive magnetic selection.

The clonotype was recovered from an adult in good health and CMV-seropositive. The sample comprised memory CD4+ T cells from blood. The rearrangement joins TRBV15 to TRBJ1-2; D possibly corresponds to TRBD1 (5 bases). The CDR3 region has the DNA TGTGCCACCAGCAGAGATCAGTGGGACCGCGCGGGCTACACCTTC. Its protein product is CATSRDQWDRAGYTF.